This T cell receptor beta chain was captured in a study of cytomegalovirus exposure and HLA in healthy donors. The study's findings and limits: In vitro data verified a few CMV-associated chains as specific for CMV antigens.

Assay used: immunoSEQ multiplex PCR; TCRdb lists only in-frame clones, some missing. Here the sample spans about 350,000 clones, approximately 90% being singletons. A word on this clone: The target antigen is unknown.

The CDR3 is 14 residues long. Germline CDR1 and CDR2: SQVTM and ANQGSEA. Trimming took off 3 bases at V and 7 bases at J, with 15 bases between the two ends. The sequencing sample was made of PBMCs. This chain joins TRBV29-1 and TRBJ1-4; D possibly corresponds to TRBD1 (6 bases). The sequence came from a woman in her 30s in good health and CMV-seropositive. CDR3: CSVDGGGSGEKLFF. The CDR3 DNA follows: TGCAGCGTTGATGGGGGGGGCTCGGGTGAAAAACTGTTTTTT.